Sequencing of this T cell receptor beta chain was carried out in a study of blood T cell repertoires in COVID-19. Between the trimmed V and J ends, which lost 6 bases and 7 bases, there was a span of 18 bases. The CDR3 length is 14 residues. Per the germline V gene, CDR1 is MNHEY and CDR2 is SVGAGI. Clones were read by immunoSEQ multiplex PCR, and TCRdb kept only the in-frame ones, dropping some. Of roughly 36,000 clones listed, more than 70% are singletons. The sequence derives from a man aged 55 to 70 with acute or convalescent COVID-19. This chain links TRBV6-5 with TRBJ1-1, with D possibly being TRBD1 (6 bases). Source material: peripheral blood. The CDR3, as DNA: TGTGCCAGCAGGGCCTACAGGGCAAGGGGTGAAGCTTTCTTT. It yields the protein CASRAYRARGEAFF.